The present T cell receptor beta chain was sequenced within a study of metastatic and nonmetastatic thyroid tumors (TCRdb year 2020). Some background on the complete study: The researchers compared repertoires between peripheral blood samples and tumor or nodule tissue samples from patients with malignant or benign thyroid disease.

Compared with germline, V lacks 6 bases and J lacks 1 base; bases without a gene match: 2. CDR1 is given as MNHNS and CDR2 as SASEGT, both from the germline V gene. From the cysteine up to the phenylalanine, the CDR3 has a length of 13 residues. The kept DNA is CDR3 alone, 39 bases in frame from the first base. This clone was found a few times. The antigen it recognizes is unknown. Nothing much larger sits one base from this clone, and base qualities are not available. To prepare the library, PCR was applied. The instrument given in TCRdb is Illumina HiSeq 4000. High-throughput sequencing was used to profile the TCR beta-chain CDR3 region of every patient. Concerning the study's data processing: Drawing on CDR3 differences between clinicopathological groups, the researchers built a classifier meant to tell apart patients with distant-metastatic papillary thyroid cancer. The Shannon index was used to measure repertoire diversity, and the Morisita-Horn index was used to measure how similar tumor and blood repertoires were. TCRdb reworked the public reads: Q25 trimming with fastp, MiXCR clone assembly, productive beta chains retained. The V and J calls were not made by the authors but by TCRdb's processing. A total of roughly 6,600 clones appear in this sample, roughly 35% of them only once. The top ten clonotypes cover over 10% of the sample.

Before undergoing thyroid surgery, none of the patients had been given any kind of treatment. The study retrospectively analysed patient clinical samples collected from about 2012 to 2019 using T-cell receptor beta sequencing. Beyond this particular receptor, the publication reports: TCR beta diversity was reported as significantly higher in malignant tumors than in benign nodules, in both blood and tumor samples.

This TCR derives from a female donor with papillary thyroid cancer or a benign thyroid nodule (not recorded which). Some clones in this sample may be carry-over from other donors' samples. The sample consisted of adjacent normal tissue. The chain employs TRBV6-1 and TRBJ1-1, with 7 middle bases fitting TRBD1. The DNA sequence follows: TGTGCCAGCAGACGGACAGGGAACACTGAAGCTTTCTTT. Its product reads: CASRRTGNTEAFF.